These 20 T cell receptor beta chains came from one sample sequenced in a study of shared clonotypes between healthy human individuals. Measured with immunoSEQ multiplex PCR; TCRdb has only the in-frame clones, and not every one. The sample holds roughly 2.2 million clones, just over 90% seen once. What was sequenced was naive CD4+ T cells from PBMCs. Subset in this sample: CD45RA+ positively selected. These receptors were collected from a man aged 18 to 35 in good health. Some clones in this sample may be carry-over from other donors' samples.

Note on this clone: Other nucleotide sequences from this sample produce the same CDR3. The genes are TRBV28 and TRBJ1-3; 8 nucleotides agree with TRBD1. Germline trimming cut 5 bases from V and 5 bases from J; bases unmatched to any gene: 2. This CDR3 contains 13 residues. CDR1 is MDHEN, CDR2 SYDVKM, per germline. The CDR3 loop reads CASSGQGRNTIYF. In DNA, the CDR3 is TGTGCCAGCAGTGGACAGGGAAGAAACACCATATATTTT.

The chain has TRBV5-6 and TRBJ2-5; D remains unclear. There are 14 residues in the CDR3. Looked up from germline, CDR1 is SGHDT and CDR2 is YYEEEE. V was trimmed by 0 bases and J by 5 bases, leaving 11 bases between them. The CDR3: CASSLVYNGETQYF. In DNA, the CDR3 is TGTGCCAGCAGCTTGGTCTACAACGGGGAGACCCAGTACTTC.

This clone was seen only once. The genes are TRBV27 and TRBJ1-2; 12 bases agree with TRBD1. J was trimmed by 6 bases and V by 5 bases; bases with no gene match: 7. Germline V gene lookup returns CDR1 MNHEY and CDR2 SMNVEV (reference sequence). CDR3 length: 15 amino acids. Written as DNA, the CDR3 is TGTGCCAGCAGTCTTTGGGACAGGGGGCTGGATGGCTACACCTTC. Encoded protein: CASSLWDRGLDGYTF.

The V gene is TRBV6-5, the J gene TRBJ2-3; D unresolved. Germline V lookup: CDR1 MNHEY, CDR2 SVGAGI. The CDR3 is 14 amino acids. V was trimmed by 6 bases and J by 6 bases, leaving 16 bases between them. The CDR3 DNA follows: TGTGCCAGCAGCCCCGGGTGGTCGGCCGATACGCAGTATTTT. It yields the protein CASSPGWSADTQYF.

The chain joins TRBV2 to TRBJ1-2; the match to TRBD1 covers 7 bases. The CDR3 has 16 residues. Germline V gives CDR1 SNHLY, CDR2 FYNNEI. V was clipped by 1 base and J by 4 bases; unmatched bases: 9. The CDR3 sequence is CASSEGGAGGFYGYTF. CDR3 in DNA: TGTGCCAGCAGTGAAGGTGGAGCAGGGGGTTTCTATGGCTACACCTTC.

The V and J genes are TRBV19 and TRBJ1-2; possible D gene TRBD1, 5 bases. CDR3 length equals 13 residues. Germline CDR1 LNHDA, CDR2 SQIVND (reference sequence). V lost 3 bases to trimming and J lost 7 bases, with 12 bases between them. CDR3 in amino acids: CASSMTARGGYTF. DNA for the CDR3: TGTGCCAGTAGTATGACAGCCCGGGGTGGCTACACCTTC.

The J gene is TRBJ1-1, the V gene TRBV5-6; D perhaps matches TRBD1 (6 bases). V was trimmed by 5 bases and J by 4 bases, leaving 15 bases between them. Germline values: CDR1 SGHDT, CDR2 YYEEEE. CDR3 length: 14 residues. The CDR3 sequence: CASRLQGFGTEAFF. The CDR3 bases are TGTGCCAGCAGACTACAGGGTTTCGGCACTGAAGCTTTCTTT.

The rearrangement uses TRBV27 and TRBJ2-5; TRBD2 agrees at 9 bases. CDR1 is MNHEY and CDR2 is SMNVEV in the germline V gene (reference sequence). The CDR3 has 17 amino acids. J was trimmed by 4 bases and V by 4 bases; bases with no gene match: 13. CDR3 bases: TGTGCCAGCAGTTCCTCTGGCGGGAGGGCCCGAGGAGAGACCCAGTACTTC. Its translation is CASSSSGGRARGETQYF.

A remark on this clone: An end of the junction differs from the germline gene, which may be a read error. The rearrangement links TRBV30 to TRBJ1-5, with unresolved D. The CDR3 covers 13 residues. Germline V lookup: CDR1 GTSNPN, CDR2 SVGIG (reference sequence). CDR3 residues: CAWSHERGQPRHF. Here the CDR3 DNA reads TGTGCCTGGAGCCACGAGCGAGGGCAGCCCCGGCATTTT.

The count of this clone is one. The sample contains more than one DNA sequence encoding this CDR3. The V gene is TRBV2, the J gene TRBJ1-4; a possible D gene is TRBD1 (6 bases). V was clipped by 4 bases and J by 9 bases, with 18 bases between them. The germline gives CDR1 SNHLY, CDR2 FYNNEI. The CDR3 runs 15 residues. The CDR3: CASSGEQGGLKKLFF. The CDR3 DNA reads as TGTGCCAGCAGTGGGGAACAGGGAGGTTTGAAAAAACTGTTTTTT.

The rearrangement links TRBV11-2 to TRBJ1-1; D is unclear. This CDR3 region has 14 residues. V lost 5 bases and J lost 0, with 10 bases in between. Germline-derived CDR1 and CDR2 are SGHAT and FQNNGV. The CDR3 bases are TGTGCCAGCAGCCCCTGGTTGTTGAACACTGAAGCTTTCTTT. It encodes CASSPWLLNTEAFF.

The CDR3 region is CASSPSVTPQHF. The CDR3 coding sequence is TGTGCCAGCAGCCCGTCGGTGACGCCCCAGCATTTT. The gene calls are TRBV28 and TRBJ1-5; D remains unclear. This CDR3 region has 12 residues. Germline CDR1 reads MDHEN; CDR2 reads SYDVKM. V lost 6 bases and J 9 bases, leaving 12 bases between the germline ends.

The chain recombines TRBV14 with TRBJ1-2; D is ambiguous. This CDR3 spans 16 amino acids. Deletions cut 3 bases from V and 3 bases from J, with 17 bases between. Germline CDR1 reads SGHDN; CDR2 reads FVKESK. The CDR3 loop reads CASSQPRTGIDYGYTF. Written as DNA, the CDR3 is TGTGCCAGCAGCCAGCCCCGGACCGGGATTGACTATGGCTACACCTTC. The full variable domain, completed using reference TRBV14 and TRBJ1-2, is EAGVTQFPSHSVIEKGQTVTLRCDPISGHDNLYWYRRVMGKEIKFLLHFVKESKQDESGMPNNRFLAERTGGTYSTLKVQPAELEDSGVYFCASSQPRTGIDYGYTFGSGTRLTVV.

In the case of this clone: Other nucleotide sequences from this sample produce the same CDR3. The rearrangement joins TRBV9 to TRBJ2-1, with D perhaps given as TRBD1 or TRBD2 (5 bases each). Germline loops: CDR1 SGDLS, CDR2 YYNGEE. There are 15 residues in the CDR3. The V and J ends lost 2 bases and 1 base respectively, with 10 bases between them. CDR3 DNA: TGTGCCAGCAGCGTCGGGACGGTTTCCTACAATGAGCAGTTCTTC. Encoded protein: CASSVGTVSYNEQFF.

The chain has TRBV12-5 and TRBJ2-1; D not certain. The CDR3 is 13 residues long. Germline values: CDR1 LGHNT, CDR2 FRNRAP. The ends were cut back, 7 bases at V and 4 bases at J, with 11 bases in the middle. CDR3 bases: TGTGCTAGTGCCCAGGCTGAATACAATGAGCAGTTCTTC. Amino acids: CASAQAEYNEQFF.

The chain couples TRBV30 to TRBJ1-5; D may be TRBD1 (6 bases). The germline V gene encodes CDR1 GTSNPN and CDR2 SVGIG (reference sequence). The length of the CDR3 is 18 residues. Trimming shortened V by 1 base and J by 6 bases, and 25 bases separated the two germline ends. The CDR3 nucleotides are TGTGCCTGGAGTGCACCTCCCTCTCGAACGGGGGCGGCTCAGCCCCAGCATTTT. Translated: CAWSAPPSRTGAAQPQHF.

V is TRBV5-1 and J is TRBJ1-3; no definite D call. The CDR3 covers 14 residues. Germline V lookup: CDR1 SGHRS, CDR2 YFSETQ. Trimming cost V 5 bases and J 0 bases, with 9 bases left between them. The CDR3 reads CASRELNSGNTIYF. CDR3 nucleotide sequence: TGCGCCAGCAGAGAACTGAACTCTGGAAACACCATATATTTT.

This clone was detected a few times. The CDR3 sequence is CASSLTWMNEQYF. The CDR3 nucleotides are TGTGCCAGCAGTTTAACTTGGATGAACGAGCAGTACTTC. V gene TRBV28 combines with J gene TRBJ2-7; D call uncertain. V dropped 2 bases and J dropped 5 bases, with 10 bases sitting between them. Germline V gene lookup returns CDR1 MDHEN and CDR2 SYDVKM. CDR3 length equals 13 residues.

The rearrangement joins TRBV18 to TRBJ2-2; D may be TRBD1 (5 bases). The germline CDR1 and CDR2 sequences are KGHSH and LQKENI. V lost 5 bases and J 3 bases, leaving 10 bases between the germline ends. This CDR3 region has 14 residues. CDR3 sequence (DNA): TGTGCCAGCTCAACTGACAGATACACCGGGGAGCTGTTTTTT. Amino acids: CASSTDRYTGELFF.

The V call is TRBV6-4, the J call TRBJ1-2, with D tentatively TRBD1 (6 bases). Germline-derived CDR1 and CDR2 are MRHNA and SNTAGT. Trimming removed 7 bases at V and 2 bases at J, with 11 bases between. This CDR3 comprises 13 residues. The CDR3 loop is CASTLGQNYGYTF. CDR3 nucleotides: TGTGCCAGCACCCTTGGACAGAACTATGGCTACACCTTC.